This TCR beta chain was identified during a study of T-cell reconstitution after alpha-beta-depleted transplantation in children. Unique molecular identifiers were used to barcode this TCRbeta library. TCRdb reprocessed the PCR reads with MiXCR, giving one entry per CDR3 protein. The table lists 600,000 or so distinct CDR3 sequences, 20% to 25% of them singletons. Looked up from germline, CDR1 is MNHNS and CDR2 is SASEGT. Trimming removed 5 bases at V and 12 bases at J, with 18 bases between. CDR3 length equals 13 residues. The TCR comes from a boy under three years old who had a stem cell transplant for acute myeloid leukemia, so the T cells may come from the graft donor. This chain links TRBV6-1 with TRBJ2-3; D uncertain. The specimen was PBMCs, mostly from graft donor cells, collected 360 days after TCRalphabeta/CD19-depleted stem cell transplant. The chain's CDR3 is CASSQPGDNIQYF. CDR3 DNA: TGTGCCAGCAGTCAACCCGGCGATAATATTCAGTATTTT.